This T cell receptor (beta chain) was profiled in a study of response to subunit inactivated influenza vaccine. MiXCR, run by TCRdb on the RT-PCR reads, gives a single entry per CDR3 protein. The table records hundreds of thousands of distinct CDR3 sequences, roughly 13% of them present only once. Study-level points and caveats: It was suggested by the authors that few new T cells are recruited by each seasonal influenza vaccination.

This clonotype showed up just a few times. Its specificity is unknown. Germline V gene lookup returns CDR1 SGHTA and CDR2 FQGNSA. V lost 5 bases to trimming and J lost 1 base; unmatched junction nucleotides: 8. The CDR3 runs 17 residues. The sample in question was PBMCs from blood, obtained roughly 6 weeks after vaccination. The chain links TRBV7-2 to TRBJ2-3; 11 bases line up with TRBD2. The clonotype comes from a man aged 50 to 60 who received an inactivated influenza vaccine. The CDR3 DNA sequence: TGTGCCAGCAGCGTAAGGGGGACTAGCGGACGCACAGATACGCAGTATTTT. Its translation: CASSVRGTSGRTDTQYF.